One and the same sample provided the 18 T cell receptor beta chains below, sequenced in a study of cytomegalovirus exposure and HLA in healthy donors (TCRdb year 2017). Library creation used the immunoSEQ multiplex PCR assay. The multiplex PCR relied on a mix of 60 forward primers for TCR Vbeta segments and 13 reverse primers for TCR Jbeta segments. TCRdb carries this immuneACCESS record with in-frame sequences only. Its versions omit some clonotypes, under half of them owing to an unresolved V gene in the studies checked, with the rest unexplained. This sample comprises some 98,000 clones, over 8% of them detected only once. Roughly 4.7% of the sample lies in the top ten. The sample consisted of PBMCs. Receptors originate from a man aged 50 to 59 in good health and CMV-seropositive.

This clone was seen more than once but under ten times. This chain connects TRBV5-1 to TRBJ2-3, with 9 bases aligning to TRBD2. The CDR3 is 15 amino acids. The V segment lost 2 bases and the J segment 4 bases; nucleotides outside the gene matches: 5. Germline V gives CDR1 SGHRS, CDR2 YFSETQ. The CDR3 DNA sequence: TGCGCCAGCAGCTTAAGCGGGAGGTCCGCAGATACGCAGTATTTT. It specifies CASSLSGRSADTQYF.

In its sample, this clone was seen a few times. Here the CDR3 reads CASSHPGNSEKLFF. The DNA of the CDR3 is TGTGCCAGCTCGCATCCCGGGAACAGTGAAAAACTGTTTTTT. The gene calls are TRBV7-2 and TRBJ1-4; no reliable D call. There are 14 residues in the CDR3. From germline, CDR1 is SGHTA and CDR2 FQGNSA. Trimming took off 8 bases at V and 7 bases at J, with 17 bases between the two ends.

The rearrangement links TRBV28 to TRBJ2-2; 7 bases align to TRBD2. The CDR3 extends over 15 amino acids. Germline CDR1 is MDHEN and CDR2 is SYDVKM. J gave up 2 bases and V 6 bases, and 6 bases lay outside the gene matches. The CDR3 loop reads CASRTLAGNTGELFF. In nucleotides, the CDR3 is TGTGCCAGCAGGACCTTAGCGGGCAACACCGGGGAGCTGTTTTTT. Filled out from reference TRBV28 and TRBJ2-2, the complete variable domain reads DVKVTQSSRYLVKRTGEKVFLECVQDMDHENMFWYRQDPGLGLRLIYFSYDVKMKEKGDIPEGYSVSREKKERFSLILESASTNQTSMYLCASRTLAGNTGELFFGEGSRLTVL.

The table lists this clone with a few counts. The J gene is TRBJ2-7, the V gene TRBV19; unclear D gene. Germline CDR1 LNHDA, CDR2 SQIVND (reference sequence). Trimming removed 5 bases from V and 1 base from J, with 12 bases in between. The CDR3 totals 14 residues. The CDR3 loop is CASSASDWSYEQYF. Written as DNA, the CDR3 is TGTGCCAGTAGTGCTTCTGACTGGTCCTACGAGCAGTACTTC. Together with reference TRBV19 and TRBJ2-7, the CDR3 gives the full variable domain: DGGITQSPKYLFRKEGQNVTLSCEQNLNHDAMYWYRQDPGQGLRLIYYSQIVNDFQKGDIAEGYSVSREKKESFPLTVTSAQKNPTAFYLCASSASDWSYEQYFGPGTRLTVT.

This chain joins TRBV7-8 and TRBJ1-1, with D perhaps TRBD1 (5 bases). The CDR3 consists of 14 residues. Per the germline V gene, CDR1 is SGHVS and CDR2 is FQNEAQ. The V gene lost 3 bases and the J gene lost 3 bases, with 11 bases spanning the gap. CDR3 sequence: CASSLTADYTEAFF. DNA of the CDR3: TGTGCCAGCAGCTTGACAGCAGACTACACTGAAGCTTTCTTT. Full variable domain (missing parts from reference TRBV7-8 and TRBJ1-1): GAGVSQSPRYKVAKRGQDVALRCDPISGHVSLFWYQQALGQGPEFLTYFQNEAQLDKSGLPSDRFFAERPEGSVSTLKIQRTQQEDSAVYLCASSLTADYTEAFFGQGTRLTVV.

There are a few counts of this clone. The genes are TRBV7-9 and TRBJ2-1; 11 nucleotides line up with TRBD2. The CDR3 sequence is 18 residues long. Looked up from germline, CDR1 is SEHNR and CDR2 is FQNEAQ (reference sequence). V gave up 2 bases and J gave up 5 bases; unmatched junction bases: 11. The CDR3 DNA reads as TGTGCCAGCAGCTTACCGCACCGACTAGCGGGACTACACAATGAGCAGTTCTTC. Translated, it gives CASSLPHRLAGLHNEQFF.

This clone came up a few times. This sequence joins TRBV6-1 and TRBJ2-2; weak D call: TRBD2 (6 bases). Germline V gene lookup returns CDR1 MNHNS and CDR2 SASEGT. V lost 6 bases and J lost 4, with 15 bases in between. The CDR3 is 15 amino acids. The CDR3 here is CASRGPGLSTGELFF. The CDR3, as DNA: TGTGCCAGCAGGGGTCCGGGACTGAGCACCGGGGAGCTGTTTTTT.

This clone occurred a few times. The chain joins TRBV29-1 to TRBJ1-5; D is unclear. The CDR3 totals 13 residues. V shed 5 bases and J shed 0 bases, with 8 bases lying between them. CDR1 SQVTM and CDR2 ANQGSEA come from the germline V gene. CDR3 sequence reads: CSVSGNSNQPQHF. The DNA for the CDR3 is TGCAGCGTTTCCGGGAATAGCAATCAGCCCCAGCATTTT.

V usage is TRBV6-5 and J usage is TRBJ2-7; TRBD2 agrees at 7 bases. CDR3 length equals 14 residues. The V gene end was trimmed by 2 bases and the J gene end by 4 bases; junction bases not matched to a gene: 5. In germline, CDR1 is MNHEY, CDR2 SVGAGI. CDR3 DNA sequence: TGTGCCAGCAGTTACCGCGATAGCGGGTACGAGCAGTACTTC. Translation: CASSYRDSGYEQYF.

This clone was found a few times. The J gene is TRBJ1-5, the V gene TRBV28; D perhaps matches TRBD1 (6 bases). Looked up from germline, CDR1 is MDHEN and CDR2 is SYDVKM. The CDR3 totals 17 residues. V was clipped by 3 bases and J by 3 bases, with 18 bases between them. The CDR3 bases are TGTGCCAGCAGTTTGGGTTTGGGGGGGGCCACCAATCAGCCCCAGCATTTT. It encodes CASSLGLGGATNQPQHF.

The chain employs TRBV11-3 and TRBJ2-1, with TRBD2 matching 9 bases. Trimming took 4 bases from V and 12 from J; bases not matched to a gene: 10. The CDR3 spans 14 residues. Germline-derived CDR1 and CDR2 are SGHNT and YENEEA. The CDR3 loop is CASSSRSASGMQFF. The CDR3 nucleotides read TGTGCCAGCAGCTCTAGGTCGGCTAGCGGGATGCAGTTCTTC.

The V and J genes are TRBV27 and TRBJ1-2, with TRBD1 matching over 7 bases. CDR3 length: 15 amino acids. The germline V gene encodes CDR1 MNHEY and CDR2 SMNVEV (reference sequence). V was pared by 5 bases and J by 4 bases, with 10 bases of the junction left unmatched. The CDR3 bases are TGTGCCAGCAGTCCCATATCCCGGGACAGCTATGGCTACACCTTC. As protein: CASSPISRDSYGYTF.

This clone has a handful of counts. J is TRBJ1-5 and V is TRBV5-6; 7 positions agree with TRBD1. The germline V gene encodes CDR1 SGHDT and CDR2 YYEEEE. Germline trimming cut 4 bases from V and 1 base from J; bases unmatched to any gene: 2. The length of the CDR3 is 14 residues. CDR3 sequence: CASSVTGSNQPQHF. CDR3 nucleotide sequence: TGTGCCAGCAGCGTGACAGGGAGCAATCAGCCCCAGCATTTT.

This clone was observed a handful of times. V and J are TRBV27 and TRBJ2-2, with D possibly being TRBD2 (5 bases). CDR3 length: 15 amino acids. Per germline, CDR1 MNHEY and CDR2 SMNVEV (reference sequence). V lost 8 bases and J 0 bases, leaving 13 bases between the germline ends. For the CDR3, the DNA is TGTGCCAGCCGCCTCCTGGGAGCGAACACCGGGGAGCTGTTTTTT. This codes for CASRLLGANTGELFF.

This clone has just a few counts. CDR3 amino acids: CASSLDGRMAYEQYF. CDR3 coding DNA: TGTGCCAGCAGTTTAGACGGGAGGATGGCCTACGAGCAGTACTTC. V gene TRBV27 combines with J gene TRBJ2-7; 7 bases agree with TRBD2. CDR3 length: 15 residues. The germline CDR1 and CDR2 sequences are MNHEY and SMNVEV (reference sequence). J lost 2 bases, V lost 2 bases, and 6 bases had no gene match.

This rearrangement joins TRBV7-8 to TRBJ2-5; D may be TRBD2 (5 bases). CDR1 is SGHVS, CDR2 FQNEAQ, per germline. This CDR3 region has 15 residues. Trimming took off 8 bases at V and 3 bases at J, with 19 bases between the two ends. This chain's CDR3 is CASSRGRVGEETQYF. The CDR3 DNA follows: TGTGCCAGCTCCCGGGGTAGGGTAGGAGAAGAGACCCAGTACTTC.

This chain joins TRBV30 and TRBJ1-2; TRBD1 agrees at 7 bases. This CDR3 has 14 residues. CDR1 and CDR2 from the germline V gene are GTSNPN and SVGIG (reference sequence). The trim removed 3 bases at V and 4 bases at J, leaving 8 bases unmatched. The CDR3 spells CAWRQGPGGYGYTF. Written as DNA, the CDR3 is TGTGCCTGGAGACAGGGGCCCGGGGGCTATGGCTACACCTTC.

This clone has more than one count but fewer than ten. The chain recombines TRBV20-1 with TRBJ1-2; TRBD1 agrees at 7 bases. The J segment lost 9 bases and the V segment lost 4 bases, leaving 5 bases of the junction unmatched. Germline V gives CDR1 DFQATT, CDR2 SNEGSKA (reference sequence). This CDR3 region has 11 residues. CDR3 residues: CSANSGGSYTF. CDR3 DNA sequence: TGCAGTGCTAACTCAGGGGGAAGCTACACCTTC.